The clone carrying this T cell receptor beta chain was detected only a few times. The source of the sample is a study of human T cells and chemical hapten exposure. Unique molecular identifiers were linked by the library to individual cDNA molecules. TCRdb analysed the RACE reads with MiXCR anew, one entry per CDR3 protein. In the table there are tens of thousands of distinct CDR3 sequences, 10% to 15% of which are singletons. The J segment lost 3 bases and the V segment lost 6 bases, leaving 1 base of the junction unmatched. The germline CDR1 and CDR2 sequences are SQVTM and ANQGSEA. The CDR3 runs to 11 residues. Time point given: pre-sensitization, week 0. Treatment here: therapeutic diphenylcyclopropenone sensitization with weekly scalp DPC. Unfractionated whole blood served as the source for total RNA extraction. The study enrolled 18 to 70-year-old alopecia patients suitable for DPC.

V and J are TRBV29-1 and TRBJ2-7; 8 positions match TRBD2. This TCR was recovered from a middle-aged woman with alopecia areata. Some clones in this sample may be carry-over from other donors' samples. The input for sequencing was whole blood, taken in connection with sensitization to the hapten diphenylcyclopropenone (DPC). The CDR3 DNA is TGCAGCGTAGGGACTAGCTACGAGCAGTACTTC. This sequence encodes CSVGTSYEQYF.